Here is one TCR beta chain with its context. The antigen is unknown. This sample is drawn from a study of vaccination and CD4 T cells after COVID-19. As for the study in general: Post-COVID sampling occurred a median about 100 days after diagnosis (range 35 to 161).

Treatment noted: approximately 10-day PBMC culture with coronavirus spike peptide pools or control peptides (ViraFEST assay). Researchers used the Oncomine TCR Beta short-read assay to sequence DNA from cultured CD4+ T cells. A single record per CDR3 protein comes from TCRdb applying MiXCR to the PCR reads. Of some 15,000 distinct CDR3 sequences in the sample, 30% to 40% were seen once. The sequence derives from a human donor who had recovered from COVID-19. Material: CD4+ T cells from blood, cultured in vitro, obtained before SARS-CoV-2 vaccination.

The CDR3 region has the DNA TGCAGTGCTAACCGGAGAGGAGACTATGGCTACACCTTC. Amino acids: CSANRRGDYGYTF. This rearrangement joins TRBV20-1 to TRBJ1-2; D gene uncertain. Trimming removed 4 bases at V and 3 bases at J, with 12 bases between. This CDR3 contains 13 residues. CDR1 is DFQATT and CDR2 is SNEGSKA in the germline V gene (reference sequence).